This T cell receptor (beta chain) appears in the sequencing data of a study of T cells in Graves' hyperthyroidism and ophthalmopathy. Whole-study context: Staff took peripheral blood when the initial diagnosis was made, before any treatment began.

Overall study findings and caveats: Clonotypes that were expanded in thyroid above 0.001 mostly appeared in blood too. Ophthalmopathy got predicted by the model a median about 6.5 months before its onset.

This clonotype was counted many times. Its antigen is unidentified. Amplification of TCR beta CDR3 regions was performed using RNA transcripts as template. HTBI primers were employed in a first-round RT-PCR of the TCR CDR3. From the multiplex PCR reads, TCRdb called clonotypes with MiXCR, one entry per CDR3 protein. Of roughly 240,000 distinct CDR3 sequences listed, roughly 15% are singletons. The sequenced sample consisted of blood. This receptor was obtained from a woman under 30 with Graves' ophthalmopathy.

The CDR3 here is CASSIDVGGDGTEAFF. CDR3 coding DNA: TGTGCCAGTAGTATAGACGTTGGGGGTGACGGCACTGAAGCTTTCTTT. The chain couples TRBV19 to TRBJ1-1, with a tentative D call TRBD1 (5 bases). The CDR3 spans 16 residues. Germline assignment: CDR1 LNHDA and CDR2 SQIVND (reference sequence). V gave up 0 bases and J gave up 4 bases, with 15 bases separating them.